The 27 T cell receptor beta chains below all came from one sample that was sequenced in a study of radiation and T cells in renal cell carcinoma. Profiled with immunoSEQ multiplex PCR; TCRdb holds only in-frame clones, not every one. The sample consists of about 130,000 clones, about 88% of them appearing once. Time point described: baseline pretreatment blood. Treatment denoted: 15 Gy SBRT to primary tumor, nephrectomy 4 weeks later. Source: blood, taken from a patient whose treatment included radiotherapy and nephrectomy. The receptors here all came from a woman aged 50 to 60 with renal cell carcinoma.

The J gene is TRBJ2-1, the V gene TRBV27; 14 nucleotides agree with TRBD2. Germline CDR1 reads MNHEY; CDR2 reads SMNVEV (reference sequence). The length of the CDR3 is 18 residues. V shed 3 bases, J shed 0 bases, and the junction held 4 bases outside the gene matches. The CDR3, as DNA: TGTGCCAGCAGTTTCAGGACTAGCGGGGGGTACTCCTACAATGAGCAGTTCTTC. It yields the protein CASSFRTSGGYSYNEQFF.

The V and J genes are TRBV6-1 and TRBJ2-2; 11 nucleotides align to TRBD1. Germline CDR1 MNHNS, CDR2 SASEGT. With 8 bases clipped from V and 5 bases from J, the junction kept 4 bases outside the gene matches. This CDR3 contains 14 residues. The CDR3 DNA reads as TGTGCCAGCCGCGGACAGGGGGCAACCGGGGAGCTGTTTTTT. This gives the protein CASRGQGATGELFF.

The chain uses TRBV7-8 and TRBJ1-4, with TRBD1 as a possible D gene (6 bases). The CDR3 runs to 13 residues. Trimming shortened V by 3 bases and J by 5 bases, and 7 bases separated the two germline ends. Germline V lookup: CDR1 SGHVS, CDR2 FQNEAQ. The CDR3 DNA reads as TGTGCCAGCAGCTTGACAGGAAATGAAAAACTGTTTTTT. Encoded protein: CASSLTGNEKLFF.

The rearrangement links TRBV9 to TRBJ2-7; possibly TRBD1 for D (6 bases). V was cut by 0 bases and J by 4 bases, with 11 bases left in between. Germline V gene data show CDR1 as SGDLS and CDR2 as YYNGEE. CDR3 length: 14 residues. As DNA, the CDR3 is TGTGCCAGCAGCGTAGGGACAGACTCTTACGAGCAGTACTTC. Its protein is CASSVGTDSYEQYF.

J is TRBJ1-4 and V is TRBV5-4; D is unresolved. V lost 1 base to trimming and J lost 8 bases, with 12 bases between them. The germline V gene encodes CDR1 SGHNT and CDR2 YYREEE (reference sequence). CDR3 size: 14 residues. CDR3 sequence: CASSLPGEGEKLFF. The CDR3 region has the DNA TGTGCCAGCAGCTTGCCCGGTGAAGGCGAAAAACTGTTTTTT.

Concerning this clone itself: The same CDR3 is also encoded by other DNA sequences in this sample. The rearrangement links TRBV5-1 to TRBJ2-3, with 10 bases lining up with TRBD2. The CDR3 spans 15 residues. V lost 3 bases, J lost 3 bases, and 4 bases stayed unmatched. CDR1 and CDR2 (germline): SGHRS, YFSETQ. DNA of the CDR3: TGCGCCAGCAGCTCATTAGCGGGGGGTACAGATACGCAGTATTTT. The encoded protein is CASSSLAGGTDTQYF.

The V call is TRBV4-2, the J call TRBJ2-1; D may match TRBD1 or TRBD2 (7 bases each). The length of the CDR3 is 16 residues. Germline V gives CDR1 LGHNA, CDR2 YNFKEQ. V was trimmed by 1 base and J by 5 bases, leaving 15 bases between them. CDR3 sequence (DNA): TGTGCCAGCAGCCAAGTTAGGCAGGGGGGGGACAATGAGCAGTTCTTC. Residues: CASSQVRQGGDNEQFF.

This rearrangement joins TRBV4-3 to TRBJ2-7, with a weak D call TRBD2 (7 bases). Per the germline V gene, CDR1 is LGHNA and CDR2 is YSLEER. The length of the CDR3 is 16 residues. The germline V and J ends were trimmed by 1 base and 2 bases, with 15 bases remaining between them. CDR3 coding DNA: TGCGCCAGCAGCCAAGGGCGAGGGGGGGCAGCCTACGAGCAGTACTTC. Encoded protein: CASSQGRGGAAYEQYF.

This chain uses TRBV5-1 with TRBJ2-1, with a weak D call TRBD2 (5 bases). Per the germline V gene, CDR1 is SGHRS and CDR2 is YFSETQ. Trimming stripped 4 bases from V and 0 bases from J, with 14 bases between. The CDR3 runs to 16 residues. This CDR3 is CASSRRTSSSYNEQFF. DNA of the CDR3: TGCGCCAGCAGCCGTCGGACTTCAAGCTCCTACAATGAGCAGTTCTTC.

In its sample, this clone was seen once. For the CDR3, the DNA is TGTGCCAGCAGCCCCTCCGGGACAAGTAAAGAGACCCAGTACTTC. Its protein product is CASSPSGTSKETQYF. This rearrangement joins TRBV7-2 to TRBJ2-5; possibly TRBD1 for D (6 bases). Trimming left V 5 bases short and J 3 bases short, with 16 bases between. The CDR3 is 15 amino acids. Germline CDR1 is SGHTA and CDR2 is FQGNSA.

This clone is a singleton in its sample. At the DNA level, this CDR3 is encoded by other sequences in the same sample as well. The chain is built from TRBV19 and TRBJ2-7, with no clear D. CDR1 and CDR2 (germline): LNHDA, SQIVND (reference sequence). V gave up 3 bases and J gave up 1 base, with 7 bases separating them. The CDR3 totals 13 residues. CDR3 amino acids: CASSIQGSYEQYF. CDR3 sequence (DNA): TGTGCCAGTAGTATTCAAGGGTCCTACGAGCAGTACTTC.

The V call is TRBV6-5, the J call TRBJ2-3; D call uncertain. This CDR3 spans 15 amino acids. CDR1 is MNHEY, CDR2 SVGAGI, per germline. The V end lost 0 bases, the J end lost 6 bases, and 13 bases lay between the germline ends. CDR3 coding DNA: TGTGCCAGCAGTTACTCGGTCGGTGTTACGGATACGCAGTATTTT. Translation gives CASSYSVGVTDTQYF.

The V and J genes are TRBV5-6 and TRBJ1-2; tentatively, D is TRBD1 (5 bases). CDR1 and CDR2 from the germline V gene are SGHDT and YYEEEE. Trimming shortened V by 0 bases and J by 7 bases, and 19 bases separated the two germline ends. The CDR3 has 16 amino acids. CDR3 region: CASSLAAQGGSRGYTF. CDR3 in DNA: TGTGCCAGCAGCTTGGCTGCGCAGGGTGGGAGTCGTGGCTACACCTTC. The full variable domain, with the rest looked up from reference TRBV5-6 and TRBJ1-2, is DAGVTQSPTHLIKTRGQQVTLRCSPKSGHDTVSWYQQALGQGPQFIFQYYEEEERQRGNFPDRFSGHQFPNYSSELNVNALLLGDSALYLCASSLAAQGGSRGYTFGSGTRLTVV.

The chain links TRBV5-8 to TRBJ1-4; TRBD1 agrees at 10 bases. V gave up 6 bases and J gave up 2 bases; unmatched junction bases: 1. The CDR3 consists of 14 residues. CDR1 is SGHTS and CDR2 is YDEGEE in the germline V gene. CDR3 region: CASTGQGTNEKLFF. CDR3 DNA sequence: TGTGCCAGCACGGGACAGGGGACTAATGAAAAACTGTTTTTT.

DNA of the CDR3: TGTGCCAGCGGGGAGTACTCCTACGAGCAGTACTTC. This codes for CASGEYSYEQYF. This sequence joins TRBV6-1 and TRBJ2-7, with D perhaps matching TRBD2 (5 bases). Germline lookup yields CDR1 MNHNS and CDR2 SASEGT. The CDR3 runs 12 residues. V lost 8 bases and J 0 bases, leaving 8 bases between the germline ends.

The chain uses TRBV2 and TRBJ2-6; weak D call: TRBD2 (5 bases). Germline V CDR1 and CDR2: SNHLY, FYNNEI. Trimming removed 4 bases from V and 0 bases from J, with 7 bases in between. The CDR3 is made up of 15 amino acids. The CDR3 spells CASSGESSGANVLTF. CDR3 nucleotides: TGTGCCAGCAGTGGGGAGAGCTCTGGGGCCAACGTCCTGACTTTC.

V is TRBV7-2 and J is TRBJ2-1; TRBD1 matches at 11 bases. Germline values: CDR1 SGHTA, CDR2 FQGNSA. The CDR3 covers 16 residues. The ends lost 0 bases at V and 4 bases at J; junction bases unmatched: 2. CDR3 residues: CASSLAGTGGYNEQFF. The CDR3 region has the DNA TGTGCCAGCAGCTTAGCCGGGACAGGGGGATACAATGAGCAGTTCTTC. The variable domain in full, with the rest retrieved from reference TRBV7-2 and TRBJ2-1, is GAGVSQSPSNKVTEKGKDVELRCDPISGHTALYWYRQSLGQGLEFLIYFQGNSAPDKSGLPSDRFSAERTGGSVSTLTIQRTQQEDSAVYLCASSLAGTGGYNEQFFGPGTRLTVL.

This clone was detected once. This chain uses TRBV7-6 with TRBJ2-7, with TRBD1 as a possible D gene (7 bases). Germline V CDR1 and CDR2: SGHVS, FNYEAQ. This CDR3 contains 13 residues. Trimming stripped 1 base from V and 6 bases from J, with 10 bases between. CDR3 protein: CASSLGQGGEQYF. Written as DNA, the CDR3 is TGTGCCAGCAGCTTAGGGCAGGGGGGCGAGCAGTACTTC.

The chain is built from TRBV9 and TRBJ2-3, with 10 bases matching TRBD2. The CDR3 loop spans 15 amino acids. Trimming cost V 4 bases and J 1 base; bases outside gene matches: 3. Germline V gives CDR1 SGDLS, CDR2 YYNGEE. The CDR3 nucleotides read TGTGCCAGCAGCCCCCTAGCGGGGGGCACAGATACGCAGTATTTT. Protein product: CASSPLAGGTDTQYF.

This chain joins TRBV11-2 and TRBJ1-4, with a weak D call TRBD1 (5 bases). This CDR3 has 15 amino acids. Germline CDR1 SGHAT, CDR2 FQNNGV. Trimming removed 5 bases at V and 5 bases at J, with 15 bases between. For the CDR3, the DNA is TGTGCCAGCAGCCAATTGGGGGGTAGGAATGAAAAACTGTTTTTT. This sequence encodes CASSQLGGRNEKLFF.

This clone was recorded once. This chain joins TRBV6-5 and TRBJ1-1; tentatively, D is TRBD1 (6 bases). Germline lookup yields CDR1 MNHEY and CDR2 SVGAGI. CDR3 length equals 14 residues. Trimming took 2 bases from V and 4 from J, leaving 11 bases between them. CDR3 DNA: TGTGCCAGCAGTTACATACAGGGAGGCACTGAAGCTTTCTTT. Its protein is CASSYIQGGTEAFF.

The CDR3 DNA reads TGTGCCAGCTCACCACCGGAGGGAGCGGCCACTGAAGCTTTCTTT. The encoded protein is CASSPPEGAATEAFF. V and J are TRBV18 and TRBJ1-1, with D hard to call. This CDR3 has 15 residues. Trimming shortened V by 0 bases and J by 4 bases, and 12 bases separated the two germline ends. The germline V gene has CDR1 KGHSH and CDR2 LQKENI. Using reference TRBV18 and TRBJ1-1 for the parts outside the CDR3, the full variable domain is NAGVMQNPRHLVRRRGQEARLRCSPMKGHSHVYWYRQLPEEGLKFMVYLQKENIIDESGMPKERFSAEFPKEGPSILRIQQVVRGDSAAYFCASSPPEGAATEAFFGQGTRLTVV.

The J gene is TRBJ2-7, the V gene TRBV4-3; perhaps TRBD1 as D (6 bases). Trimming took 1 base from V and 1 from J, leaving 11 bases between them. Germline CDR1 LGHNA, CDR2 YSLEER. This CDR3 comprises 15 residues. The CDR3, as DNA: TGCGCCAGCAGCCAAGTGGGGGACACATCCTACGAGCAGTACTTC. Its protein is CASSQVGDTSYEQYF.

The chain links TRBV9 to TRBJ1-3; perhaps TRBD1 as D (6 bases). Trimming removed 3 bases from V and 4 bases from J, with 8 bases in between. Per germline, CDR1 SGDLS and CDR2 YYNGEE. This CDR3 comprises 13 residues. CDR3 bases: TGTGCCAGCAGCGAAACAGGGGGAAACACCATATATTTT. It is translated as CASSETGGNTIYF. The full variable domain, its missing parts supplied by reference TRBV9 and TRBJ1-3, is DSGVTQTPKHLITATGQRVTLRCSPRSGDLSVYWYQQSLDQGLQFLIQYYNGEERAKGNILERFSAQQFPDLHSELNLSSLELGDSALYFCASSETGGNTIYFGEGSWLTVV.

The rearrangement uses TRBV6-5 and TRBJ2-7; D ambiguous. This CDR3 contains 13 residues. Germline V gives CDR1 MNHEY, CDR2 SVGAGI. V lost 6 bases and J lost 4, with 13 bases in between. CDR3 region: CASRGIGLYEQYF. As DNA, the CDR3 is TGTGCCAGCAGGGGGATCGGGCTTTACGAGCAGTACTTC.

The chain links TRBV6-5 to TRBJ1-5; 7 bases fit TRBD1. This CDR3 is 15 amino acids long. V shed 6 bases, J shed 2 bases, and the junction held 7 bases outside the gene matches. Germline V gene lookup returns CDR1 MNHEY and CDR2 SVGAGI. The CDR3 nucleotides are TGTGCCAGCAGAAAACAGGGGAAAGGCAATCAGCCCCAGCATTTT. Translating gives CASRKQGKGNQPQHF.

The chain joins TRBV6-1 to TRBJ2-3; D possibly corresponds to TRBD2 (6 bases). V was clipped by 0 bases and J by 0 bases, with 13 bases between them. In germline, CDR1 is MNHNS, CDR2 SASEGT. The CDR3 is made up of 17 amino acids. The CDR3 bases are TGTGCCAGCAGTGAAGCGCTTCGGGGGACGAGCACAGATACGCAGTATTTT. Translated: CASSEALRGTSTDTQYF.